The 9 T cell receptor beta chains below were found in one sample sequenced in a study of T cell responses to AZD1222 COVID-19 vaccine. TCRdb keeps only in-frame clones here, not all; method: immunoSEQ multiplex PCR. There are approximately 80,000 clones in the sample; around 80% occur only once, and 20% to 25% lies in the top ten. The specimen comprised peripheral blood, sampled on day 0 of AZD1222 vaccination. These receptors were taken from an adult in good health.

DNA of the CDR3: TGTGCCAGCAGCCCTTCCAGGGCGGGCCTGTCCAAAAACATTCAGTACTTC. It translates to CASSPSRAGLSKNIQYF. The genes are TRBV7-8 and TRBJ2-4, with D perhaps being TRBD1 or TRBD2 (5 bases each). The V end was cut by 5 bases, the J end by 2 bases, with 19 bases between. Germline CDR1 reads SGHVS; CDR2 reads FQNEAQ. This CDR3 region has 17 residues.

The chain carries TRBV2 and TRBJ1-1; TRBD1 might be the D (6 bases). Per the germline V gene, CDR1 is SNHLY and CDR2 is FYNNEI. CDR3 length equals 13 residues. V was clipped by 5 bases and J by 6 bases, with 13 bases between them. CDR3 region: CASSYRDGAEAFF. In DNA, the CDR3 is TGTGCCAGCAGTTACAGGGATGGAGCTGAAGCTTTCTTT. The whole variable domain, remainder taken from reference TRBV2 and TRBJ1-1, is EPEVTQTPSHQVTQMGQEVILRCVPISNHLYFYWYRQILGQKVEFLVSFYNNEISEKSEIFDDQFSVERPDGSNFTLKIRSTKLEDSAMYFCASSYRDGAEAFFGQGTRLTVV.

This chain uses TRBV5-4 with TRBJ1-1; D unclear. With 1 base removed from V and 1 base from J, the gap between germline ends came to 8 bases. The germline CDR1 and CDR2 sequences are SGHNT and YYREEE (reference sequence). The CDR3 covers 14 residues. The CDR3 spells CASSLLWGNTEAFF. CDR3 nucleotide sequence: TGTGCCAGCAGCTTGTTATGGGGGAACACTGAAGCTTTCTTT.

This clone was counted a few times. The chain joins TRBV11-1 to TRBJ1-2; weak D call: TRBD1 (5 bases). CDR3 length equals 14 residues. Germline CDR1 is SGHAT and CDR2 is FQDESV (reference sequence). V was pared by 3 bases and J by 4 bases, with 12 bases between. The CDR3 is CASSLGPLSYGYTF. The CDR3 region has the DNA TGTGCCAGCAGCTTGGGGCCACTGAGCTATGGCTACACCTTC. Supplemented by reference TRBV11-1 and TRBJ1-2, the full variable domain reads EAEVAQSPRYKITEKSQAVAFWCDPISGHATLYWYRQILGQGPELLVQFQDESVVDDSQLPKDRFSAERLKGVDSTLKIQPAELGDSAMYLCASSLGPLSYGYTFGSGTRLTVV.

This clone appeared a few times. Here the CDR3 reads CASSLGTSAGEQFF. CDR3 DNA sequence: TGTGCCAGCAGCCTCGGGACTAGCGCTGGTGAGCAGTTCTTC. This chain connects TRBV3-1 (or the pseudogene TRBV3-2) to TRBJ2-1; 10 bases match TRBD2. The germline CDR1 and CDR2 sequences are LGHDT and YNNKEL (reference sequence). After removal of 4 bases from V and 9 bases from J, the junction contained 6 bases not matched to a gene. The CDR3 has 14 amino acids.

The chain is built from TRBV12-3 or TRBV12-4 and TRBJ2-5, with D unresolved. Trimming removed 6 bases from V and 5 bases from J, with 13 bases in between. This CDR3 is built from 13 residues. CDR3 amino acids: CASSPPLGETQYF. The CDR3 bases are TGTGCCAGCAGCCCCCCCCTAGGGGAGACCCAGTACTTC.

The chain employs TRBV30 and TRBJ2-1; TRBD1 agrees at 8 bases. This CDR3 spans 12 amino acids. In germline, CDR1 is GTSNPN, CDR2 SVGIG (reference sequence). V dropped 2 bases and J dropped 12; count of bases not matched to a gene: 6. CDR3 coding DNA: TGTGCCTGGAGTAACACAGGGGGTGCGCAGTTCTTC. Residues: CAWSNTGGAQFF. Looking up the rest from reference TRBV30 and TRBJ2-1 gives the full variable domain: SQTIHQWPATLVQPVGSPLSLECTVEGTSNPNLYWYRQAAGRGLQLLFYSVGIGQISSEVPQNLSASRPQDRQFILSSKKLLLSDSGFYLCAWSNTGGAQFFGPGTRLTVL.

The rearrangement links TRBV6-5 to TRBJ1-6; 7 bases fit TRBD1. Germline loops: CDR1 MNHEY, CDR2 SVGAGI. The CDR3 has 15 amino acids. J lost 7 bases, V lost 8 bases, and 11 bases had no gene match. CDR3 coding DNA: TGTGCCAGCCGGGGGGAAGGGACAGTGAATTCACCCCTCCACTTT. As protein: CASRGEGTVNSPLHF.

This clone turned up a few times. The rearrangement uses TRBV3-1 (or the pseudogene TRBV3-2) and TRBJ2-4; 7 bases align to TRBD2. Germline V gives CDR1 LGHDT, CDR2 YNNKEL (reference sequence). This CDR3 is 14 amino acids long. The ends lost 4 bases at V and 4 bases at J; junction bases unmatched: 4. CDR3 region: CASSLGGGKNIQYF. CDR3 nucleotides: TGTGCCAGCAGCCTGGGGGGGGGAAAAAACATTCAGTACTTC.